The T cell receptor beta chain described here comes from a study of blood T cell repertoires in COVID-19. On the study more broadly: Nucleic acid was either cDNA or gDNA, and it came from T cells, B-cell-depleted T cells, or PBMCs.

This clone has a count of ten or more. Assay used: immunoSEQ multiplex PCR; TCRdb lists only in-frame clones, some missing. The sample consists of fewer than 400,000 clones, 85% of them appearing once. The TCR comes from a woman aged 25-40 years who had been exposed to COVID-19. Sequencing used PBMCs or T cells enriched from blood (not recorded which).

CDR3 residues: CAIRPAGQGTFNYGYTF. The CDR3, as DNA: TGTGCCATCAGACCCGCTGGACAGGGGACTTTTAACTATGGCTACACCTTC. The rearrangement joins TRBV10-3 to TRBJ1-2, with 9 bases lining up with TRBD1. Germline V CDR1 and CDR2: ENHRY, SYGVKD. This CDR3 is built from 17 residues. With 6 bases clipped from V and 1 base from J, the junction kept 12 bases outside the gene matches.